One sample yielded the 30 T cell receptor beta chains listed below, sequenced in a study of regulatory T cells in long-lasting Graves disease. The time point: persistent/refractory GD, antithyroid drugs over 5 years with positive TRAb. PBMC RNA served as the TCR library source. To make TCR beta libraries, researchers used iRepertoire HTBI primers and Arm-PCR of CDR3 regions. TCRdb passed the multiplex PCR reads through MiXCR, listing each CDR3 protein once. The sample has 400,000 to 500,000 distinct CDR3 sequences, around 20% seen once; the top ten hold roughly an eighth. Sequenced here: peripheral blood mononuclear cells (PBMCs), sampled when the disease was refractory, from a patient treated with antithyroid drugs. The receptor source for this set is a female donor with Graves disease.

The rearrangement joins TRBV3-1 to TRBJ2-1; 11 bases fit TRBD2. The CDR3 is 18 residues long. The ends lost 1 base at V and 14 bases at J; junction bases unmatched: 19. In germline, CDR1 is LGHDT, CDR2 YNNKEL (reference sequence). In DNA, the CDR3 is TGTGCCAGCAGCCAAGGGGTTCGGGGACTAGCGGCTAGCGGGGCAAAGTTCTTC. It is translated as CASSQGVRGLAASGAKFF.

On this clonotype: One end of the junction is discordant with germline, which a read error may explain. V and J are TRBV14 and TRBJ2-5, with unresolved D. The V gene's germline CDR1 is SGHDN and CDR2 FVKESK. The CDR3 loop spans 12 amino acids. The CDR3 DNA reads as TGTGCCGGCAGCCAACTTTGGGAGACCCAGTACTTC. Its translation is CAGSQLWETQYF.

This clonotype was found a few times. The V call is TRBV9, the J call TRBJ2-7, with D possibly being TRBD1 (6 bases). The germline V gene has CDR1 SGDLS and CDR2 YYNGEE. The V and J ends lost 4 bases and 3 bases respectively, with 17 bases between them. The CDR3 sequence is 15 residues long. The CDR3 region has the DNA TGTGCCAGCAGCCCCCGTGGGACACACGGCTACGAGCAGTACTTC. As protein: CASSPRGTHGYEQYF.

V usage is TRBV27 and J usage is TRBJ2-7; 9 bases map to TRBD1. Per germline, CDR1 MNHEY and CDR2 SMNVEV (reference sequence). V lost 5 bases and J lost 6; bases outside the gene matches: 8. CDR3 length: 14 amino acids. CDR3 sequence reads: CASSNTGTGSEQYF. In DNA form, the CDR3 reads TGTGCCAGCAGTAACACCGGGACAGGGAGCGAGCAGTACTTC.

The J gene is TRBJ1-2, the V gene TRBV5-1; D unclear. CDR1 and CDR2 (germline): SGHRS, YFSETQ. The CDR3 extends over 14 amino acids. V was cut by 0 bases and J by 6 bases, with 12 bases left in between. This CDR3 reads CASSLAGRGDGYTF. The CDR3 coding sequence is TGCGCCAGCAGCTTGGCCGGGCGAGGCGATGGCTACACCTTC.

This clonotype was picked up many times. V gene TRBV2 combines with J gene TRBJ1-5; a weak D match, TRBD1 (5 bases). The CDR3 has 13 residues. CDR1 is SNHLY and CDR2 is FYNNEI in the germline V gene. The ends were cut back, 6 bases at V and 2 bases at J, with 8 bases in the middle. In DNA form, the CDR3 reads TGTGCCAGCAGAGAGACAGGCAATCAGCCCCAGCATTTT. This translates into CASRETGNQPQHF.

The rearrangement uses TRBV5-1 and TRBJ2-2; a possible D gene is TRBD1 (5 bases). The V gene lost 4 bases and the J gene lost 8 bases, with 21 bases spanning the gap. Germline values: CDR1 SGHRS, CDR2 YFSETQ. There are 16 residues in the CDR3. In DNA form, the CDR3 reads TGCGCCAGCAGCGGGTTTAATAGGGGCAGAACGGGGGAGCTGTTTTTT. It is translated as CASSGFNRGRTGELFF.

The rearrangement links TRBV19 to TRBJ2-7; D may correspond to TRBD1 or TRBD2 (5 bases each). V was cut by 3 bases and J by 3 bases, with 6 bases left in between. Germline V gene lookup returns CDR1 LNHDA and CDR2 SQIVND (reference sequence). The CDR3 is made up of 12 amino acids. CDR3 region: CASSMRGYEQYF. The CDR3 DNA sequence: TGTGCCAGTAGTATGAGGGGCTACGAGCAGTACTTC.

The rearrangement joins TRBV20-1 to TRBJ2-7; D is perhaps TRBD2 (5 bases). The CDR3 has 17 residues. The germline V gene has CDR1 DFQATT and CDR2 SNEGSKA (reference sequence). V lost 3 bases to trimming and J lost 3 bases, with 24 bases between them. The CDR3 DNA reads as TGCAGTGCTAGGGCGCGGGCACAAACCGTGCGAATCTACGAGCAGTACTTC. Translated: CSARARAQTVRIYEQYF.

This clonotype was seen a handful of times. The rearrangement links TRBV3-1 to TRBJ1-1; D is unclear. V lost 5 bases to trimming and J lost 4 bases, with 8 bases between them. The CDR3 spans 12 residues. CDR1 is LGHDT and CDR2 is YNNKEL in the germline V gene (reference sequence). In DNA, the CDR3 is TGTGCCAGCAGCATGAGCCCCACTGAAGCTTTCTTT. Amino acid sequence: CASSMSPTEAFF.

This clonotype was picked up a small number of times. The chain links TRBV18 to TRBJ2-7; TRBD1 agrees at 9 bases. Trimming at V came to 5 bases and at J to 5 bases, leaving 7 bases not matched to a gene. CDR1 is KGHSH, CDR2 LQKENI, per germline. This CDR3 is 14 amino acids long. CDR3 protein: CASSAGTGTHEQYF. CDR3 nucleotides: TGTGCCAGCTCAGCCGGGACAGGGACCCACGAGCAGTACTTC.

The rearrangement joins TRBV30 to TRBJ1-2, with unresolved D. This CDR3 is 13 amino acids long. Trimming pared 3 bases from V and 4 bases from J, leaving 12 bases between. CDR1 is GTSNPN, CDR2 SVGIG, per germline (reference sequence). The CDR3 is CAWSPRTSYGYTF. Written as DNA, the CDR3 is TGTGCCTGGAGCCCGCGGACTTCCTATGGCTACACCTTC.

This clonotype was counted only a few times. The chain joins TRBV29-1 to TRBJ1-1; the D gene is possibly TRBD1 (5 bases). This CDR3 has 13 amino acids. Germline V gives CDR1 SQVTM, CDR2 ANQGSEA. V was shortened by 8 bases and J by 6 bases, with 19 bases between the two germline ends. CDR3 in DNA: TGCAGCCTCGTGGTGCTCAAGGGGTCTGAAGCTTTCTTT. Translated, it gives CSLVVLKGSEAFF.

This clonotype was detected only a few times. CDR3: CASSPGRSSRPSHEQYF. Written as DNA, the CDR3 is TGTGCCAGCAGCCCCGGACGGAGCAGCCGACCTAGCCACGAGCAGTACTTC. The genes are TRBV7-9 and TRBJ2-7, with D possibly TRBD2 on 5 matching bases. CDR3 size: 17 residues. Germline V gives CDR1 SEHNR, CDR2 FQNEAQ (reference sequence). The germline V and J ends were trimmed by 5 bases and 5 bases, with 25 bases remaining between them.

This clonotype was seen ten or more times. This chain joins TRBV11-2 and TRBJ2-2; TRBD2 might be the D (5 bases). The CDR3 is 19 residues long. V gave up 0 bases and J gave up 5 bases, with 22 bases separating them. CDR1 is SGHAT and CDR2 is FQNNGV in the germline V gene. CDR3 sequence reads: CASSLDHLRSGEGTGELFF. The DNA for the CDR3 is TGTGCCAGCAGCTTAGATCACCTTAGGAGCGGAGAGGGAACCGGGGAGCTGTTTTTT.

This clonotype was seen a single time. This chain joins TRBV29-1 and TRBJ2-1, with 8 nucleotides matching TRBD2. V lost 8 bases, J lost 2 bases, and 8 bases stayed unmatched. The CDR3 totals 14 residues. Germline V CDR1 and CDR2: SQVTM, ANQGSEA. The CDR3 nucleotides read TGCAGCTGGAGGGGTAGCGGGACCTACAATGAGCAGTTCTTC. It encodes CSWRGSGTYNEQFF.

This clonotype was counted at least ten times. The rearrangement joins TRBV28 to TRBJ1-4; TRBD1 aligns across 8 bases. The CDR3 is 14 residues long. Germline-derived CDR1 and CDR2 are MDHEN and SYDVKM. V lost 6 bases and J lost 4; bases outside the gene matches: 4. DNA for the CDR3: TGTGCCAGCAGACAGGGGGTTAATAATGAAAAACTGTTTTTT. This translates into CASRQGVNNEKLFF.

V is TRBV9 and J is TRBJ2-2; D perhaps matches TRBD2 (5 bases). Trimming took off 0 bases at V and 7 bases at J, with 13 bases between the two ends. The CDR3 runs to 15 residues. Germline CDR1 reads SGDLS; CDR2 reads YYNGEE. The CDR3 is CASSVAGSSFGELFF. CDR3 nucleotides: TGTGCCAGCAGCGTAGCTGGGAGTTCATTCGGGGAGCTGTTTTTT.

This clonotype has just a few counts. CDR3 DNA sequence: TGTGCCAGCAGCTACGGACAGGAGACCTACGAGCAGTACTTC. Amino acid sequence: CASSYGQETYEQYF. The chain is built from TRBV7-9 and TRBJ2-7; 7 bases agree with TRBD1. The CDR3 spans 14 residues. V was clipped by 4 bases and J by 2 bases; unmatched bases: 5. Germline lookup yields CDR1 SEHNR and CDR2 FQNEAQ (reference sequence).

In this sample, this clonotype turned up a few times. The rearrangement uses TRBV12-3 or TRBV12-4 and TRBJ2-7; 8 nucleotides line up with TRBD2. The CDR3 spans 16 residues. The V gene end was trimmed by 5 bases and the J gene end by 3 bases; junction bases not matched to a gene: 12. The chain's CDR3 is CASSPGARAGDYEQYF. The CDR3 coding sequence is TGTGCCAGCAGTCCCGGCGCACGAGCGGGAGACTACGAGCAGTACTTC.

This clonotype has at least ten counts. The chain employs TRBV20-1 and TRBJ2-5, with 10 bases identical to TRBD2. The germline CDR1 and CDR2 sequences are DFQATT and SNEGSKA (reference sequence). With 1 base clipped from V and 0 bases from J, the junction kept 5 bases outside the gene matches. The CDR3 extends over 16 amino acids. CDR3 sequence: CSARGRAGGYQETQYF. CDR3 nucleotide sequence: TGCAGTGCTAGAGGCCGAGCGGGAGGGTACCAAGAGACCCAGTACTTC.

This clonotype was observed at least ten times. The genes are TRBV28 and TRBJ2-7; D is unclear. This CDR3 has 16 residues. Trimming took 5 bases from V and 1 from J, leaving 18 bases between them. Germline lookup yields CDR1 MDHEN and CDR2 SYDVKM. CDR3 loop: CASSKPMAVSSYEQYF. CDR3 DNA sequence: TGTGCCAGCAGTAAACCGATGGCCGTAAGTTCCTACGAGCAGTACTTC.

This clonotype was counted ten times or more. The gene calls are TRBV28 and TRBJ2-7; D may be TRBD1 (6 bases). V gave up 3 bases and J gave up 1 base, with 13 bases separating them. Germline CDR1 MDHEN, CDR2 SYDVKM. The CDR3 loop spans 15 amino acids. The CDR3 DNA reads as TGTGCCAGCAGTTTGGGGGACACCTATTCCTACGAGCAGTACTTC. Its protein product is CASSLGDTYSYEQYF.

A few counts support this clonotype. The V gene is TRBV18, the J gene TRBJ2-2; D not resolved. The CDR3 is made up of 13 amino acids. In germline, CDR1 is KGHSH, CDR2 LQKENI. Trimming stripped 2 bases from V and 5 bases from J, with 6 bases between. Written as DNA, the CDR3 is TGTGCCAGCTCACCAACAGAAACCGGGGAGCTGTTTTTT. This gives the protein CASSPTETGELFF. The whole variable domain, filled in from reference TRBV18 and TRBJ2-2, reads NAGVMQNPRHLVRRRGQEARLRCSPMKGHSHVYWYRQLPEEGLKFMVYLQKENIIDESGMPKERFSAEFPKEGPSILRIQQVVRGDSAAYFCASSPTETGELFFGEGSRLTVL.

In this sample, this clonotype turned up many times. CDR3 loop: CASSLGTGHRVNTEAFF. Written as DNA, the CDR3 is TGTGCCAGCAGCTTAGGGACGGGTCACAGGGTGAACACTGAAGCTTTCTTT. The gene calls are TRBV7-8 and TRBJ1-1; D perhaps matches TRBD1 (6 bases). Germline lookup yields CDR1 SGHVS and CDR2 FQNEAQ. The CDR3 spans 17 residues. V was shortened by 1 base and J by 0 bases, with 15 bases between the two germline ends.

This clonotype appeared many times. V gene TRBV28 combines with J gene TRBJ2-5; either TRBD1 or TRBD2 may supply D (5 bases each). The ends were cut back, 3 bases at V and 5 bases at J, with 16 bases in the middle. Per germline, CDR1 MDHEN and CDR2 SYDVKM. The CDR3 covers 15 residues. CDR3 in DNA: TGTGCCAGCAGTTTCTCAATATTGGGGGAGGAGACCCAGTACTTC. This codes for CASSFSILGEETQYF. Full variable domain (rest looked up from reference TRBV28 and TRBJ2-5): DVKVTQSSRYLVKRTGEKVFLECVQDMDHENMFWYRQDPGLGLRLIYFSYDVKMKEKGDIPEGYSVSREKKERFSLILESASTNQTSMYLCASSFSILGEETQYFGPGTRLLVL.

As concerns this clonotype: A much larger clone lies one base from this, so it may be a read error. The chain couples TRBV3-1 to TRBJ2-5; D is unresolved. V lost 4 bases and J lost 10, with 16 bases in between. Germline V gives CDR1 LGHDT, CDR2 YNNKEL (reference sequence). The CDR3 runs 13 residues. The DNA for the CDR3 is TGTGCCAGCAGCCCTTTAGGTGAAGAAGGCCAGTACTTC. Residues: CASSPLGEEGQYF.

In this sample, this clonotype turned up many times. This sequence joins TRBV2 and TRBJ2-2; 8 nucleotides match TRBD2. The CDR3 is 16 amino acids. The germline gives CDR1 SNHLY, CDR2 FYNNEI. Trimming took 2 bases from V and 3 from J; bases not matched to a gene: 5. CDR3 sequence: CASSEMEREYTGELFF. CDR3 sequence (DNA): TGTGCCAGCAGTGAAATGGAGCGGGAGTACACCGGGGAGCTGTTTTTT.

The table lists this clonotype with many counts. This sequence joins TRBV29-1 and TRBJ1-1; tentatively, D is TRBD1 (6 bases). Per germline, CDR1 SQVTM and CDR2 ANQGSEA. The CDR3 totals 14 residues. Trimming shortened V by 1 base and J by 0 bases, and 9 bases separated the two germline ends. The CDR3 loop reads CSVEAGVMNTEAFF. The CDR3 bases are TGCAGCGTTGAAGCAGGGGTTATGAACACTGAAGCTTTCTTT.

In its sample, this clonotype was seen many times. This chain connects TRBV7-3 to TRBJ1-2; no firm D call. CDR3 length: 15 residues. CDR1 SGHTA and CDR2 FQGTGA come from the germline V gene. The V gene lost 1 base and the J gene lost 8 bases, with 17 bases spanning the gap. For the CDR3, the DNA is TGTGCCAGCAGCTTAAGTGGAACGGGGATTGGGGGCTACACCTTC. It specifies CASSLSGTGIGGYTF.